A selection of T cell receptor beta chains follows, all from one sample in a study of OX40 agonist ivuxolimab in advanced cancers. Only in-frame clones appear in the TCRdb table, and some are missing; sequencing was by immunoSEQ multiplex PCR. The sample carries about 66,000 clones, about four fifths recorded once. Source: CD4+ or CD8+ T cells sorted from blood, taken in a trial of the OX40 agonist ivuxolimab. These receptors were collected from an adult with an advanced solid tumor such as melanoma, head and neck, liver or kidney cancer. CDR3s include the opening cysteine and the closing phenylalanine or tryptophan. A D gene is named only where the DNA matches it firmly.

d_call	j_call	cdr3_length	v_call	cdr3_aa
NA	TRBJ1-5	16	TRBV19	CASSTTHRAQNQPQHF
TRBD1	TRBJ1-2	15	TRBV6-6	CASRDRTGGNYGYTF
NA	TRBJ2-3	14	TRBV9	CASSVGTSTDTQYF
TRBD2	TRBJ2-2	15	TRBV6-5	CASSYRTSGTGELFF
NA	TRBJ2-7	14	TRBV5-1	CASSFSGQTYEQYF
NA	TRBJ2-1	14	TRBV28	CASSLRLENNEQFF
NA	TRBJ1-4	16	TRBV28	CASSSPHRAYNEKLFF
TRBD1	TRBJ2-5	15	TRBV5-4	CASSNRDRGIGTQYF
NA	TRBJ2-7	14	TRBV6-5	CASSLGGARNEQYF
TRBD2	TRBJ2-1	16	TRBV25-1	CASSSTAGVSYNEQFF
NA	TRBJ1-4	14	TRBV6-5	CASSYTTDRTELFF
NA	TRBJ2-2	15	TRBV19	CASSFWTVETGELFF
NA	TRBJ2-1	12	TRBV7-3	CASSLGGDEQFF
TRBD2	TRBJ2-7	14	TRBV28	CASSPSGSAYEQYF
NA	TRBJ2-5	15	TRBV11-3	CASSIEQTGSETQYF
TRBD1	TRBJ2-7	15	TRBV7-6	CASSFRTGHGSEQYF
TRBD2	TRBJ2-1	17	TRBV27	CASSLEMRLARLGEQFF
NA	TRBJ1-3	16	TRBV7-2	CASSLFSGRTGNTIYF
TRBD1	TRBJ1-5	18	TRBV19	CASSLQGAQAISNQPQHF
NA	TRBJ1-1	16	TRBV15	CATSREGAVGRTEAFF
TRBD1	TRBJ1-1	15	TRBV27	CASSPWDRKNTEAFF
NA	TRBJ2-4	16	TRBV13	CASSPRTLLAKNIQYF
TRBD2	TRBJ2-5	13	TRBV12-5	CASGFWGGETQYF
NA	TRBJ2-3	13	TRBV19	CASIPQGTDTQYF
TRBD2	TRBJ2-3	16	TRBV11-2	CASSLVAGAVTDTQYF
NA	TRBJ2-7	11	TRBV30	CAWQNSYEQYF
NA	TRBJ2-7	14	TRBV7-8	CASSLAGGIYEQYF
NA	TRBJ2-1	13	TRBV11-3	CASSFTSYNEQFF
TRBD1	TRBJ2-1	15	TRBV7-6	CASSLILGTVNEQFF
TRBD2	TRBJ2-1	16	TRBV11-2	CASSLGSGRIQHEQFF
NA	TRBJ1-2	15	TRBV30	CAWSVRQGGNYGYTF
NA	TRBJ1-1	15	TRBV10-3	CAISEGLGGYTEAFF
NA	TRBJ1-5	14	TRBV7-2	CASSLAPEGIGVDF
TRBD1	TRBJ1-4	13	TRBV2	CASSRDSNEKLFF
TRBD1	TRBJ2-5	17	TRBV5-6	CASSQTLDRPDGETQYF
TRBD1	TRBJ2-2	13	TRBV29-1	CSVGTGATGELFF
TRBD2	TRBJ2-1	17	TRBV19	CASSIDGASGRANEQFF
NA	TRBJ1-1	13	TRBV19	CASQQTINTEAFF
NA	TRBJ1-1	19	TRBV19	CASSILPGGEIGMNTEAFF
NA	TRBJ1-2	14	TRBV6-1	CASTSTGTAYGYTF
TRBD1	TRBJ1-2	18	TRBV12-5	CASGSWTGTALANYGYTF
NA	TRBJ2-6	20	TRBV27	CASSLLDSRFVVAGANVLTF
TRBD1	TRBJ1-5	14	TRBV7-2	CASSLGTGAQPQHF
NA	TRBJ1-1	16	TRBV30	CAWSALRAFMNTEAFF
NA	TRBJ2-5	13	TRBV5-4	CASSLDHGETQYF
NA	TRBJ1-2	15	TRBV5-1	CASSPSRGGNYGYTF